These 20 T cell receptor beta chains were all obtained from the same sample, sequenced in a study of radiotherapy plus CTLA-4 blockade in lung cancer. Repertoires were generated with immunoSEQ multiplex PCR, while TCRdb's copy carries only in-frame clones and drops some. In the table there are some 92,000 clones, approximately 85% of which are singletons. The material was peripheral blood, obtained from a patient treated with radiotherapy plus ipilimumab. The receptors originated from a human donor with non-small cell lung cancer who had a partial response to radiotherapy plus ipilimumab.

This chain connects TRBV19 to TRBJ2-1; TRBD2 agrees at 10 bases. V lost 7 bases to trimming and J lost 2 bases; unmatched junction nucleotides: 8. CDR1 is LNHDA, CDR2 SQIVND, per germline (reference sequence). The CDR3 has 16 amino acids. Here the CDR3 reads CASTYSSGSAYNEQFF. The CDR3 DNA is TGTGCCAGTACGTACTCTAGCGGGAGCGCCTACAATGAGCAGTTCTTC.

The V gene is TRBV11-2, the J gene TRBJ1-1; D remains ambiguous. This CDR3 spans 15 amino acids. Looked up from germline, CDR1 is SGHAT and CDR2 is FQNNGV. Trimming stripped 0 bases from V and 1 base from J, with 9 bases between. The CDR3 nucleotides are TGTGCCAGCAGCTTAGAACTTGCAGGGAACACTGAAGCTTTCTTT. Amino acid sequence: CASSLELAGNTEAFF.

This chain links TRBV5-5 with TRBJ2-2; unclear D gene. The germline V gene has CDR1 SGHKS and CDR2 YYEKEE (reference sequence). The CDR3 loop spans 16 amino acids. V was trimmed by 1 base and J by 0 bases, leaving 10 bases between them. The CDR3 DNA is TGTGCCAGCAGCTTGTCCCCGACAACGAACACCGGGGAGCTGTTTTTT. Protein: CASSLSPTTNTGELFF.

This sequence joins TRBV30 and TRBJ2-2, with a tentative D call TRBD2 (5 bases). V lost 1 base and J 0 bases, leaving 12 bases between the germline ends. Germline CDR1 GTSNPN, CDR2 SVGIG (reference sequence). The CDR3 loop spans 16 amino acids. CDR3 DNA sequence: TGTGCCTGGAGTGGGGGTACGGGGTCGAACACCGGGGAGCTGTTTTTT. It encodes CAWSGGTGSNTGELFF. Looking up the rest from reference TRBV30 and TRBJ2-2 gives the full variable domain: SQTIHQWPATLVQPVGSPLSLECTVEGTSNPNLYWYRQAAGRGLQLLFYSVGIGQISSEVPQNLSASRPQDRQFILSSKKLLLSDSGFYLCAWSGGTGSNTGELFFGEGSRLTVL.

The chain links TRBV6-4 to TRBJ1-1; a possible D gene is TRBD1 (6 bases). This CDR3 has 13 residues. Germline CDR1 reads MRHNA; CDR2 reads SNTAGT. The germline V and J ends were trimmed by 6 bases and 1 base, with 9 bases remaining between them. The DNA of the CDR3 is TGTGCCAGCAGCCGAGGGGGGAACACTGAAGCTTTCTTT. This codes for CASSRGGNTEAFF.

This chain links TRBV11-2 with TRBJ1-1, with D unclear. CDR3 size: 15 residues. Trimming stripped 1 base from V and 0 bases from J, with 9 bases between. Germline V gene data show CDR1 as SGHAT and CDR2 as FQNNGV. The CDR3 loop is CASSLGYAVNTEAFF. The CDR3, as DNA: TGTGCCAGCAGCTTAGGGTATGCAGTGAACACTGAAGCTTTCTTT.

This clone was seen a single time. The chain joins TRBV5-1 to TRBJ1-1, with a weak D call TRBD1 (5 bases). With 10 bases removed from V and 3 bases from J, the gap between germline ends came to 19 bases. CDR1 SGHRS and CDR2 YFSETQ come from the germline V gene. The CDR3 runs to 14 residues. The CDR3 loop reads CACRSSGADTEAFF. CDR3 DNA: TGCGCCTGCCGAAGTAGTGGGGCGGACACTGAAGCTTTCTTT.

The chain joins TRBV5-1 to TRBJ2-2; a weak D match, TRBD1 (6 bases). Deletions cut 5 bases from V and 0 bases from J, with 11 bases between. The CDR3 has 15 amino acids. Germline V CDR1 and CDR2: SGHRS, YFSETQ. CDR3 sequence: CASRRQEANTGELFF. The CDR3 DNA is TGCGCCAGCAGGCGACAGGAGGCGAACACCGGGGAGCTGTTTTTT.

The chain uses TRBV18 and TRBJ2-1; TRBD2 aligns across 11 bases. Germline V CDR1 and CDR2: KGHSH, LQKENI. J was trimmed by 5 bases and V by 3 bases; bases with no gene match: 3. The CDR3 has 15 residues. The CDR3 loop reads CASSPGLAENNEQFF. CDR3 DNA: TGTGCCAGCTCACCGGGACTAGCGGAGAACAATGAGCAGTTCTTC. Supplemented by reference TRBV18 and TRBJ2-1, the full variable domain reads NAGVMQNPRHLVRRRGQEARLRCSPMKGHSHVYWYRQLPEEGLKFMVYLQKENIIDESGMPKERFSAEFPKEGPSILRIQQVVRGDSAAYFCASSPGLAENNEQFFGPGTRLTVL.

The V call is TRBV27, the J call TRBJ2-1, with TRBD2 matching over 12 bases. The trim removed 4 bases at V and 2 bases at J, leaving 9 bases unmatched. There are 18 residues in the CDR3. Germline assignment: CDR1 MNHEY and CDR2 SMNVEV (reference sequence). The CDR3 DNA is TGTGCCAGCAGTTCGCTAGCGGGAGGGCCGAGGACCTACAATGAGCAGTTCTTC. This codes for CASSSLAGGPRTYNEQFF.

Notes on this clone: Different DNA sequences within this sample yield the same CDR3. V gene TRBV20-1 combines with J gene TRBJ1-1, with D possibly TRBD1 on 5 matching bases. In germline, CDR1 is DFQATT, CDR2 SNEGSKA (reference sequence). The CDR3 loop spans 11 amino acids. CDR3 nucleotide sequence: TGCAGGGGGGGAGCCAACACTGAAGCTTTCTTT. Its translation is CRGGANTEAFF.

The CDR3 sequence is CASAGTGVPGELFF. The CDR3 DNA reads TGTGCCAGCGCCGGGACAGGGGTTCCCGGGGAGCTGTTTTTT. The chain has TRBV28 and TRBJ2-2; 10 bases fit TRBD1. Losses at the gene ends were 8 bases for V and 6 bases for J; bases not matched to a gene: 6. The CDR3 has 14 amino acids. CDR1 MDHEN and CDR2 SYDVKM come from the germline V gene.

The chain uses TRBV6-1 and TRBJ1-2, with TRBD1 identical over 8 bases. Trimming cost V 4 bases and J 0 bases; bases outside gene matches: 4. The length of the CDR3 is 15 residues. Per the germline V gene, CDR1 is MNHNS and CDR2 is SASEGT. The CDR3 sequence is CASSARGQANYGYTF. CDR3 in DNA: TGTGCCAGCAGTGCCAGGGGGCAGGCTAACTATGGCTACACCTTC.

The chain links TRBV7-8 to TRBJ1-5; D may be TRBD1 (5 bases). Trimming removed 2 bases from V and 4 bases from J, with 12 bases in between. Germline-derived CDR1 and CDR2 are SGHVS and FQNEAQ. The CDR3 covers 15 residues. CDR3 loop: CASSLSGTNNQPQHF. In DNA, the CDR3 is TGTGCCAGCAGCTTATCAGGGACTAATAATCAGCCCCAGCATTTT.

Only a few counts were recorded for this clone. The chain joins TRBV6-5 to TRBJ2-7; no definite D call. CDR1 is MNHEY and CDR2 is SVGAGI in the germline V gene. The CDR3 loop spans 14 amino acids. The V end lost 6 bases, the J end lost 7 bases, and 19 bases lay between the germline ends. The CDR3 sequence: CASSRDLVAGEQYF. The CDR3 DNA sequence: TGTGCCAGCAGCCGAGACTTGGTGGCTGGGGAGCAGTACTTC.

This clone has a single count. The chain joins TRBV25-1 to TRBJ2-5, with TRBD2 matching 7 bases. The CDR3 extends over 15 amino acids. CDR1 is MGHDK, CDR2 SYGVNS, per germline. After removal of 0 bases from V and 4 bases from J, the junction contained 5 bases not matched to a gene. CDR3 residues: CASSEYGSGGETQYF. DNA for the CDR3: TGTGCCAGCAGTGAATATGGCTCGGGAGGAGAGACCCAGTACTTC.

The table lists this clone with a count of one. The chain links TRBV21-1 to TRBJ2-6; TRBD2 was called by the table and not checked on the DNA. TRBV21-1 represents a pseudogene. The CDR3 runs 18 residues. The CDR3 sequence is CASSPGGRTSSGANVLTF. The DNA of the CDR3 is TGTGCCAGCAGCCCTGGGGGCAGGACTAGCTCTGGGGCCAACGTCCTGACTTTC.

This clone was detected once. The genes are TRBV11-2 and TRBJ2-1; TRBD1 matches 10 bases. Germline V CDR1 and CDR2: SGHAT, FQNNGV. This CDR3 has 14 amino acids. Unmatched junction bases numbered 3, after V lost 4 bases and J lost 6 bases. The CDR3 DNA follows: TGTGCCAGCAGCTCGCGGGACAGGGGCAATGAGCAGTTCTTC. This sequence encodes CASSSRDRGNEQFF.

V usage is TRBV2 and J usage is TRBJ2-5; D is possibly TRBD1 (6 bases). The V gene's germline CDR1 is SNHLY and CDR2 FYNNEI. Deletions cut 6 bases from V and 1 base from J, with 9 bases between. This CDR3 has 13 residues. CDR3 nucleotides: TGTGCCAGCAGCCGGGACACCCAAGAGACCCAGTACTTC. Amino acids: CASSRDTQETQYF.

The chain combines TRBV7-7 with TRBJ2-5; TRBD2 matches 8 bases. This CDR3 region has 14 residues. Germline CDR1 and CDR2: SSHAT and FNYEAQ (reference sequence). Trimming cost V 5 bases and J 2 bases; bases outside gene matches: 4. Written as DNA, the CDR3 is TGTGCCAGCAGCGTTAGCGGGACGCAAGAGACCCAGTACTTC. It is translated as CASSVSGTQETQYF.